This TCR beta chain is from a study of T cells in Graves' hyperthyroidism and ophthalmopathy. Study-wide points: The blood repertoire included most of the expanded thyroid clonotypes above 0.001.

In the ophthalmopathy cohort, Clinical Activity Score was at least 3, NOSPECS grade at least 4, and duration under 3 months. Fresh peripheral blood, about 10 ml of it, supplied the PBMCs. This clonotype was counted many times. Antigen: not known. Researchers amplified the TCR beta CDR3 regions from RNA transcripts. The HTBI primer set served for first-round RT-PCR of the TCR CDR3. TCRdb used MiXCR to reprocess the multiplex PCR reads, holding one entry per CDR3 protein. The data contain about 640,000 distinct CDR3 sequences, about 15% of them singletons. CDR1 and CDR2 (germline): GTSNPN, SVGIG (reference sequence). V lost 1 base to trimming and J lost 3 bases, with 11 bases between them. CDR3 length: 14 amino acids.

This receptor was identified in a woman between 50 and 59 years old with Graves' ophthalmopathy. Sequencing input: blood. This rearrangement joins TRBV30 to TRBJ2-3; D may be TRBD2 (5 bases). CDR3 in amino acids: CAWSAGYSTDTQYF. The CDR3 DNA sequence: TGTGCCTGGAGTGCGGGATACTCAACAGATACGCAGTATTTT.